This entry lists 5 T cell receptor beta chains sequenced from one sample in a study of cytomegalovirus exposure and HLA in healthy donors. This PCR relied on a set of 60 Vbeta primers and 13 Jbeta primers. Clones were read by immunoSEQ multiplex PCR, and TCRdb kept only the in-frame ones, dropping some. Among some 140,000 clones listed, 70% to 80% were seen once. What was sequenced was PBMCs. These receptors were collected from a female donor in good health and CMV-seronegative.

The V call is TRBV2, the J call TRBJ1-6; the D is unclear. Trimming took off 7 bases at V and 12 bases at J, with 13 bases between the two ends. The germline V gene has CDR1 SNHLY and CDR2 FYNNEI. This CDR3 region has 12 residues. CDR3 loop: CASTHRVGPLHF. DNA for the CDR3: TGTGCCAGCACCCATCGGGTGGGACCCCTCCACTTT.

This chain links TRBV7-6 with TRBJ2-7; tentative D call: TRBD1 (6 bases). V was cut by 1 base and J by 0 bases, with 16 bases left in between. This CDR3 comprises 17 residues. Germline CDR1 SGHVS, CDR2 FNYEAQ. The CDR3 spells CASSLGSGTTDSYEQYF. In DNA, the CDR3 is TGTGCCAGCAGCTTAGGTTCCGGGACAACGGACTCCTACGAGCAGTACTTC.

The genes are TRBV6-6 and TRBJ2-5; tentative D call: TRBD2 (6 bases). The CDR3 has 14 residues. V lost 6 bases and J lost 1, with 12 bases in between. Germline CDR1 reads MNHNY; CDR2 reads SVGAGI (reference sequence). CDR3 coding DNA: TGTGCCAGCAGGCGGGACTTTACCCAAGAGACCCAGTACTTC. Its protein product is CASRRDFTQETQYF.

This clone was seen just once. For the CDR3, the DNA is TGTGCCAGCAGTCCAGGAGAGACCCAGTACTTC. It encodes CASSPGETQYF. V is TRBV2 and J is TRBJ2-5; no reliable D call. The CDR3 spans 11 residues. V lost 5 bases, J lost 4 bases, and 5 bases lay in between. Germline V gives CDR1 SNHLY, CDR2 FYNNEI.

The chain links TRBV28 to TRBJ2-2; tentative D call: TRBD1 (5 bases). Germline V gene sequence: CDR1 MDHEN, CDR2 SYDVKM. CDR3 length: 13 residues. Trimming took 7 bases from V and 1 from J, leaving 7 bases between them. CDR3 coding DNA: TGTGCCAGCACAGGACAGAACACCGGGGAGCTGTTTTTT. It yields the protein CASTGQNTGELFF.